This T cell receptor (beta chain) is from a study of cytomegalovirus exposure and HLA in healthy donors. The study's findings and limits: A later analysis revealed that TCR association rates differed between HLA loci, peaking at DRB1 and bottoming out at HLA-C.

PCR primers comprised 60 Vbeta and 13 Jbeta primers. Assay: immunoSEQ multiplex PCR; the TCRdb copy retains only in-frame clones and omits some. The sample records approximately 120,000 clones, more than 65% being singletons. On this clone: Its target is not known. Sequence at one end of the junction differs from germline and may be a read error.

This TCR derives from a woman aged 40 to 49 in good health and CMV-seropositive. Specimen: PBMCs.

The CDR3 bases are TGTTCCAGCAGCTCCTACTCCCAGCCCCAGCATTTT. The encoded protein is CSSSSYSQPQHF. The chain recombines TRBV7-9 with TRBJ1-5, with D unresolved. The germline V gene encodes CDR1 SEHNR and CDR2 FQNEAQ (reference sequence). This CDR3 has 12 amino acids. Together with reference TRBV7-9 and TRBJ1-5, the CDR3 gives the full variable domain: DTGVSQNPRHKITKRGQNVTFRCDPISEHNRLYWYRQTLGQGPEFLTYFQNEAQLEKSRLLSDRFSAERPKGSFSTLEIQRTEQGDSAMYLCSSSSYSQPQHFGDGTRLSIL.